A selection of T cell receptor beta chains follows, all from one sample in a study of shared clonotypes between healthy human individuals. Clones were sequenced by immunoSEQ multiplex PCR, and TCRdb holds only the in-frame ones, with some missing. This repertoire shows about 1,500,000 clones, 96% found once; its top ten account for more than 0.9%. Sequenced: naive CD4+ T cells sorted from blood. The receptors were sampled from a man aged 25 to 40 in good health. The CDR3 runs from the conserved cysteine through the conserved F or W. D genes are given only for firm matches. Only part of the rows carry a size: once, few, many, or a class if the clone is expanded.

size,V,J,D,length,DNA,CDR3
.,TRBV18,TRBJ1-5,TRBD1,17,TGTGCCAGCTCACCACCGGGACAGGGCGTTAGCAATCAGCCCCAGCATTTT,CASSPPGQGVSNQPQHF
.,TRBV19,TRBJ1-5,.,12,TGTGCCACAGGATATAGCAATCAGCCCCAGCATTTT,CATGYSNQPQHF
.,TRBV19,TRBJ2-2,TRBD1,15,TGTGCCAGTAACCCGAGGACAGGGGGCACCGGGGAGCTGTTTTTT,CASNPRTGGTGELFF
.,TRBV15,TRBJ2-1,.,13,TGTGCCACCAGCAGAGACGGAAACAATGAGCAGTTCTTC,CATSRDGNNEQFF
.,TRBV7-9,TRBJ1-5,.,16,TGTGCCAGCAGCTTATTTTCCGGGAAAAGGGATCAGCCCCAGCATTTT,CASSLFSGKRDQPQHF
.,TRBV19,TRBJ1-5,.,14,TGTGCCAGTACCCTTTCACTGGGCAATCAGCCCCAGCATTTT,CASTLSLGNQPQHF
once,TRBV2,TRBJ2-5,.,14,TGTGCCAGCAGTGCCACAGTATACCAAGAGACCCAGTACTTC,CASSATVYQETQYF
.,TRBV18,TRBJ2-5,TRBD1,15,TGTGCCAGCTCACCAGGGACAGGGCGACAAGAGACCCAGTACTTC,CASSPGTGRQETQYF
.,TRBV28,TRBJ2-7,TRBD2,12,TGTGCCAGCAGTTTGGCGGGAGGATCGCAGTACTTC,CASSLAGGSQYF
.,TRBV18,TRBJ2-7,.,15,TGTGCCAGCTCACCACCGTCACTAGGCTCCTACGAGCAGTACTTC,CASSPPSLGSYEQYF
once,TRBV2,TRBJ1-5,.,16,TGTGCCAGCAGTGAGGACAGAACTCATAGCAATCAGCCCCAGCATTTT,CASSEDRTHSNQPQHF
.,TRBV30,TRBJ2-3,.,15,TGTGCCTGGAGTCCGACCTTCAGGGGCACAGATACGCAGTATTTT,CAWSPTFRGTDTQYF
.,TRBV7-2,TRBJ2-7,TRBD2,11,TGTGCCAGCAGCCGGACTAGCGAGCAGTACTTC,CASSRTSEQYF
.,TRBV11-3,TRBJ2-3,.,13,TGTGCCAGCAGCTTAACTGGGGGGGATACGCAGTATTTT,CASSLTGGDTQYF
.,TRBV4-1,TRBJ2-7,.,16,TGCGCCAGCAGCCAACACCGGGACATAGGCTTCTACGAGCAGTACTTC,CASSQHRDIGFYEQYF
.,TRBV7-9,TRBJ2-1,TRBD2,17,TGTGCCAGCAGCCCGCGGCGGCGGGAGGGCCCCTACAATGAGCAGTTCTTC,CASSPRRREGPYNEQFF
.,TRBV2,TRBJ1-1,.,10,TGTGCCAGCAGTGTTGGTGAAGCTTTCTTT,CASSVGEAFF
once,TRBV15,TRBJ2-7,TRBD2,19,TGTGCCACCAGCAGAGTATTAGGTGTCGCGGGAGGGCCTACCTACGAGCAGTACTTC,CATSRVLGVAGGPTYEQYF
.,TRBV9,TRBJ2-6,.,19,TGTGCCAGCAGCCCGTCCCCGGGACATGGTCTATCTGGGGCCAACGTCCTGACTTTC,CASSPSPGHGLSGANVLTF
.,TRBV30,TRBJ1-1,.,14,TGTGCCTGGAGCCGAGAAGTCTTGAACACTGAAGCTTTCTTT,CAWSREVLNTEAFF
.,TRBV29-1,TRBJ2-3,TRBD2,15,TGCAGCGTTGAAAGGACTAGCGGGGGGCTAGATACGCAGTATTTT,CSVERTSGGLDTQYF
.,TRBV6-4,TRBJ2-3,TRBD1,17,TGTGCCAGCAGCGAGAAAGAGACAGGGGCCAACACAGATACGCAGTATTTT,CASSEKETGANTDTQYF
.,TRBV5-6,TRBJ2-4,TRBD1,14,TGTGCCAGCAGCTTGAAACAACAGGGGAACATTCAGTACTTC,CASSLKQQGNIQYF
.,TRBV6-5,TRBJ1-5,.,16,TGTGCCAGCAGTTACCGTGGGCCGGGGGGCAATCAGCCCCAGCATTTT,CASSYRGPGGNQPQHF
.,TRBV30,TRBJ2-3,TRBD2,17,TGTGCCTGGAGTGTAGGGTGGACTAGCGGGCGCACAGATACGCAGTATTTT,CAWSVGWTSGRTDTQYF
.,TRBV4-1,TRBJ2-1,.,18,TGCGCCAGCAGCCAGGACGGCCCGGGGGCGAGCTCCTACAATGAGCAGTTCTTC,CASSQDGPGASSYNEQFF
.,TRBV18,TRBJ2-3,TRBD1,16,TGTGCCAGCTCACCACTCAGGGGGACGAGCACAGATACGCAGTATTTT,CASSPLRGTSTDTQYF
.,TRBV5-1,TRBJ2-7,.,13,TGCGCCAGCAGTCTAACTGGCTCCTACGAGCAGTACTTC,CASSLTGSYEQYF
once,TRBV7-2,TRBJ2-1,.,15,TGTGCCAGCAGCTTAGCTAGCGGAATTTACAATGAGCAGTTCTTC,CASSLASGIYNEQFF
.,TRBV2,TRBJ2-1,.,13,TGTGCCAGCAGCCCTAATCTTCAGTTTGGGCAGTTCTTC,CASSPNLQFGQFF
.,TRBV28,TRBJ1-5,.,12,TGTGCCAGCAGTTTATCCGGAATCCCCCAGCATTTT,CASSLSGIPQHF
.,TRBV7-9,TRBJ2-7,.,12,TGTGCCAGCAGCTTAACTGGGTACGAGCAGTACTTC,CASSLTGYEQYF
once,TRBV6-5,TRBJ2-3,.,14,TGTGCCAGCAAAATCGGGAGTGTAACAGATACGCAGTATTTT,CASKIGSVTDTQYF
once,TRBV7-9,TRBJ2-7,TRBD1,14,TGTGCCAGCAGCTCCGGACAGGGCTCCTACGAGCAGTACTTC,CASSSGQGSYEQYF
.,TRBV18,TRBJ2-3,TRBD2,19,TGTGCCAGCTCACCACAGAGGACCCTAGCGGGAGGTTTGGCAGATACGCAGTATTTT,CASSPQRTLAGGLADTQYF
.,TRBV7-2,TRBJ2-7,.,18,TGTGCCAGCAGCTTATTCTGGTCGACGGGGGACCTCTCCTACGAGCAGTACTTC,CASSLFWSTGDLSYEQYF
once,TRBV9,TRBJ1-1,TRBD1,14,TGTGCCAGCAGCGCACAGGGGGCTAACACTGAAGCTTTCTTT,CASSAQGANTEAFF
.,TRBV30,TRBJ2-5,TRBD2,12,TGTGCCTGGAGTGCGGCGGGGGGGGCCCAGTACTTC,CAWSAAGGAQYF
.,TRBV5-1,TRBJ2-1,TRBD2,16,TGCGCCAGCAGCTCCCTAGCGGAAAGCTCCTACAATGAGCAGTTCTTC,CASSSLAESSYNEQFF
.,TRBV9,TRBJ2-3,TRBD2,16,TGTGCCAGCAGCTCTGGACTAGCGGGAGCTGGGTATACGCAGTATTTT,CASSSGLAGAGYTQYF
.,TRBV19,TRBJ2-1,.,14,TGTGCCAGTAGTATATGGGGGTCCAACAATGAGCAGTTCTTC,CASSIWGSNNEQFF
.,TRBV11-2,TRBJ2-2,TRBD2,16,TGTGCCAGCAGATCATTAGCGGGATCCCGGGTCGGGGAGCTGTTTTTT,CASRSLAGSRVGELFF
.,TRBV6-6,TRBJ2-3,TRBD2,16,TGTGCCAGCAGTTACTCGGGACTAGGGAGCACAGATACGCAGTATTTT,CASSYSGLGSTDTQYF
.,TRBV7-8,TRBJ1-5,TRBD1,14,TGTGCCAGCAGCTTAGGGACAGGAAGTCAGCCCCAGCATTTT,CASSLGTGSQPQHF
.,TRBV2,TRBJ2-3,.,11,TGTGCCAGCAAGGCCACAGATACGCAGTATTTT,CASKATDTQYF
.,TRBV5-6,TRBJ2-2,TRBD2,17,TGTGCCAGCAGCCAGACAGGGAGCGGGAGGGCCGGCGGGGAGCTGTTTTTT,CASSQTGSGRAGGELFF
.,TRBV30,TRBJ2-7,.,12,TGTGCCTGGAGTGGGAGGGGCTACGAGCAGTACTTC,CAWSGRGYEQYF
.,TRBV28,TRBJ2-3,TRBD2,17,TGTGCCAGCAGTTTTCGGACTAGCGGGACTAGCACAGATACGCAGTATTTT,CASSFRTSGTSTDTQYF
.,TRBV5-4,TRBJ2-5,.,15,TGTGCCAGCAGCGTGGGGGGACTCCGCCAAGAGACCCAGTACTTC,CASSVGGLRQETQYF
.,TRBV7-6,TRBJ2-5,.,12,TGTGCCAGCAGCCCCGGGGTTGAGACCCAGTACTTC,CASSPGVETQYF
.,TRBV28,TRBJ1-5,.,13,TGTGCCAGCAGTTCACTTGCTAATCAGCCCCAGCATTTT,CASSSLANQPQHF
.,TRBV4-2,TRBJ2-7,TRBD2,17,TGTGCCAGCAGCCAAGATTGGGGGACTAGACCTTCCTACGAGCAGTACTTC,CASSQDWGTRPSYEQYF
.,TRBV27,TRBJ2-2,TRBD1,16,TGTGCCAGCAGAGACAGGGGCTACGGGGACACCGGGGAGCTGTTTTTT,CASRDRGYGDTGELFF
.,TRBV18,TRBJ2-5,TRBD2,13,TGTGCCAGCTCACTCCCGGGAGGGGAGACCCAGTACTTC,CASSLPGGETQYF
.,TRBV5-4,TRBJ1-2,.,14,TGTGCCAGCAGCTTCCCCAGGGAGGGCTATGGCTACACCTTC,CASSFPREGYGYTF